Below, 2 T cell receptor beta chains from the same sample are listed, as sequenced in a study of T cell repertoires in cytomegalovirus infection. TCRdb re-called the reads with MiXCR, one entry per CDR3 protein. The profile covers about 450,000 distinct CDR3 sequences, with about a third appearing a single time and around 13% taken by the ten largest. Sequencing was performed on PBMCs. Receptors were obtained from a human donor in good health (CMV status not recorded). Some clones in this sample may be carry-over from other donors' samples.

At least ten counts were recorded for this clonotype. The CDR3 loop is CASSKNPDTQETQYF. CDR3 nucleotides: TGTGCCAGCAGCAAAAACCCGGATACCCAAGAGACCCAGTACTTC. The chain employs TRBV7-2 and TRBJ2-5; D is undetermined. Between the trimmed V and J ends, which lost 5 bases and 1 base, there was a span of 14 bases. The germline gives CDR1 SGHTA, CDR2 FQGNSA. The CDR3 extends over 15 amino acids.

This clonotype was seen a few times. The chain is built from TRBV5-6 and TRBJ1-1; a possible D gene is TRBD1 (6 bases). There are 14 residues in the CDR3. The germline gives CDR1 SGHDT, CDR2 YYEEEE. V was cut by 3 bases and J by 3 bases, with 12 bases left in between. The CDR3 nucleotides read TGTGCCAGCAGCTCCCAGGGGTGGGACACTGAAGCTTTCTTT. It translates to CASSSQGWDTEAFF.